Shown below are 17 T cell receptor beta chains from a single sample sequenced in a study of beta chain features in type 1 diabetes. General study results and limits: TCRB CDR3 length was moderately but significantly reduced in all four CD4+ subsets of Type 1 diabetes patients.

Expressed TCRB transcripts got sequenced, as all isolated RNA was reverse transcribed. Method: immunoSEQ multiplex PCR; TCRdb's copy keeps in-frame clones and lacks some. The sample carries roughly 290,000 clones, 15% recorded once. Their antigens are not known. Material for sequencing was naive CD4+ T cells from blood. The receptors originated from a man younger than 35 with type 1 diabetes.

The chain recombines TRBV28 with TRBJ2-3, with D tentatively TRBD1 (6 bases). Germline CDR1 MDHEN, CDR2 SYDVKM. The V gene lost 2 bases and the J gene lost 3 bases, with 12 bases spanning the gap. This CDR3 is 15 amino acids long. The CDR3 reads CASSLVQGRTDTQYF. As DNA, the CDR3 is TGTGCCAGCAGTTTAGTACAGGGAAGGACAGATACGCAGTATTTT. The full variable domain, rest sourced from reference TRBV28 and TRBJ2-3, is DVKVTQSSRYLVKRTGEKVFLECVQDMDHENMFWYRQDPGLGLRLIYFSYDVKMKEKGDIPEGYSVSREKKERFSLILESASTNQTSMYLCASSLVQGRTDTQYFGPGTRLTVL.

This sequence joins TRBV5-1 and TRBJ1-2; 10 bases fit TRBD1. This CDR3 is built from 17 residues. The germline V gene encodes CDR1 SGHRS and CDR2 YFSETQ. V gave up 3 bases and J gave up 4 bases; unmatched junction bases: 12. In nucleotides, the CDR3 is TGCGCCAGCAGCTCGACTATGACAGGGGGCGCGGGCTATGGCTACACCTTC. It yields the protein CASSSTMTGGAGYGYTF.

The V call is TRBV5-1, the J call TRBJ2-7, with D perhaps TRBD2 (6 bases). Germline V lookup: CDR1 SGHRS, CDR2 YFSETQ. The CDR3 has 16 amino acids. Trimming pared 1 base from V and 0 bases from J, leaving 14 bases between. The DNA of the CDR3 is TGCGCCAGCAGCTTGTATCCACAGCGGGCCTCCTACGAGCAGTACTTC. Residues: CASSLYPQRASYEQYF.

The J gene is TRBJ2-5, the V gene TRBV28; the D is unclear. Germline V gene data show CDR1 as MDHEN and CDR2 as SYDVKM. This CDR3 is built from 15 residues. The V and J ends lost 3 bases and 0 bases respectively, with 11 bases between them. CDR3: CASSFSRWYQETQYF. The CDR3 nucleotides read TGTGCCAGCAGTTTCTCGCGGTGGTACCAAGAGACCCAGTACTTC. Together with reference TRBV28 and TRBJ2-5, the CDR3 gives the full variable domain: DVKVTQSSRYLVKRTGEKVFLECVQDMDHENMFWYRQDPGLGLRLIYFSYDVKMKEKGDIPEGYSVSREKKERFSLILESASTNQTSMYLCASSFSRWYQETQYFGPGTRLLVL.

The CDR3 sequence is CASSPTSGRGEQYF. The CDR3 DNA follows: TGTGCCAGCTCACCGACTAGCGGGAGAGGCGAGCAGTACTTC. The rearrangement uses TRBV18 and TRBJ2-7; 12 bases agree with TRBD2. V shed 3 bases, J shed 6 bases, and the junction held 3 bases outside the gene matches. The CDR3 is 14 amino acids. Germline CDR1 is KGHSH and CDR2 is LQKENI. The full variable domain, its missing parts supplied by reference TRBV18 and TRBJ2-7, is NAGVMQNPRHLVRRRGQEARLRCSPMKGHSHVYWYRQLPEEGLKFMVYLQKENIIDESGMPKERFSAEFPKEGPSILRIQQVVRGDSAAYFCASSPTSGRGEQYFGPGTRLTVT.

The chain recombines TRBV7-9 with TRBJ2-3; TRBD1 matches 12 bases. Germline V gene lookup returns CDR1 SEHNR and CDR2 FQNEAQ (reference sequence). The CDR3 spans 16 residues. Unmatched junction bases numbered 8, after V lost 5 bases and J lost 5 bases. CDR3 region: CASSDRDRGRRDTQYF. The CDR3 nucleotides read TGTGCCAGCAGCGACCGGGACAGGGGGCGTAGAGATACGCAGTATTTT.

The chain links TRBV4-3 to TRBJ2-5, with 9 bases matching TRBD2. The CDR3 is 17 amino acids. Germline values: CDR1 LGHNA, CDR2 YSLEER. V dropped 0 bases and J dropped 3; count of bases not matched to a gene: 8. The CDR3 DNA reads as TGCGCCAGCAGCCAAGATGCTGCGGGGGGGGCTGAAGAGACCCAGTACTTC. Amino acid sequence: CASSQDAAGGAEETQYF.

The J gene is TRBJ2-5, the V gene TRBV7-9, with TRBD1 matching 8 bases. From germline, CDR1 is SEHNR and CDR2 FQNEAQ (reference sequence). The CDR3 length is 15 residues. Trimming removed 3 bases from V and 3 bases from J; junction bases left unmatched: 6. The CDR3 here is CASSFRDRGKETQYF. CDR3 bases: TGTGCCAGCAGCTTCCGTGACAGGGGAAAAGAGACCCAGTACTTC. Complete variable domain (other parts from reference TRBV7-9 and TRBJ2-5): DTGVSQNPRHKITKRGQNVTFRCDPISEHNRLYWYRQTLGQGPEFLTYFQNEAQLEKSRLLSDRFSAERPKGSFSTLEIQRTEQGDSAMYLCASSFRDRGKETQYFGPGTRLLVL.

This clone was seen a few times. This rearrangement joins TRBV29-1 to TRBJ1-1; maybe TRBD1 (5 bases). The CDR3 covers 13 residues. V was trimmed by 6 bases and J by 0 bases, leaving 11 bases between them. The V gene's germline CDR1 is SQVTM and CDR2 ANQGSEA. The chain's CDR3 is CSVGRQMNTEAFF. In DNA, the CDR3 is TGCAGCGTGGGTAGACAGATGAACACTGAAGCTTTCTTT.

The CDR3 DNA is TGTGCCAGCAGCGTAGAGTTGCGGTCCCCAGATACGCAGTATTTT. This gives the protein CASSVELRSPDTQYF. This chain connects TRBV9 to TRBJ2-3; D is ambiguous. The germline V gene encodes CDR1 SGDLS and CDR2 YYNGEE. The CDR3 covers 15 residues. V was trimmed by 0 bases and J by 4 bases, leaving 12 bases between them.

This clone was seen more than once but under ten times. The V and J genes are TRBV6-5 and TRBJ2-2; D is unclear. This CDR3 comprises 13 residues. The V gene's germline CDR1 is MNHEY and CDR2 SVGAGI. The V end lost 5 bases, the J end lost 4 bases, and 8 bases lay between the germline ends. The DNA for the CDR3 is TGTGCCAGCAGTACCGGTGTCACCGGGGAGCTGTTTTTT. Translated: CASSTGVTGELFF.

In its sample, this clone was seen a few times. This rearrangement joins TRBV2 to TRBJ2-1; 7 bases are shared with TRBD1. The CDR3 runs to 14 residues. The germline V gene has CDR1 SNHLY and CDR2 FYNNEI. The V segment lost 4 bases and the J segment 7 bases; nucleotides outside the gene matches: 7. CDR3 sequence: CASSATGVRNEQFF. CDR3 bases: TGTGCCAGCAGTGCTACAGGGGTTAGGAATGAGCAGTTCTTC.

The chain links TRBV28 to TRBJ2-5, with 7 positions matching TRBD1. The trim removed 4 bases at V and 2 bases at J, leaving 4 bases unmatched. Germline assignment: CDR1 MDHEN and CDR2 SYDVKM. The CDR3 length is 14 residues. The CDR3 is CASSWDRIQETQYF. The CDR3 region has the DNA TGTGCCAGCAGTTGGGACAGAATACAAGAGACCCAGTACTTC.

V and J are TRBV9 and TRBJ2-3; D is unresolved. The CDR3 totals 16 residues. Per germline, CDR1 SGDLS and CDR2 YYNGEE. Trimming removed 0 bases from V and 5 bases from J, with 16 bases in between. In DNA, the CDR3 is TGTGCCAGCAGCGTAGGGGCAGGTTGGTTCCAAGATACGCAGTATTTT. This sequence encodes CASSVGAGWFQDTQYF.

J is TRBJ1-5 and V is TRBV9, with D maybe TRBD1 (6 bases). The CDR3 totals 15 residues. Germline V gene lookup returns CDR1 SGDLS and CDR2 YYNGEE. The V gene lost 0 bases and the J gene lost 3 bases, with 10 bases spanning the gap. The CDR3 bases are TGTGCCAGCAGCGTAGGACAGGTCCACAATCAGCCCCAGCATTTT. Its protein is CASSVGQVHNQPQHF.

This clone turned up a few times. The J gene is TRBJ2-7, the V gene TRBV18; 9 bases align to TRBD1. CDR3 length: 14 residues. V was clipped by 3 bases and J by 5 bases; unmatched bases: 5. Germline CDR1 and CDR2: KGHSH and LQKENI. The DNA for the CDR3 is TGTGCCAGCTCACCCATGGGACAGGGCCACGAGCAGTACTTC. The encoded protein is CASSPMGQGHEQYF.

Only a few counts were recorded for this clone. The chain couples TRBV7-9 to TRBJ2-5; unclear D gene. The germline gives CDR1 SEHNR, CDR2 FQNEAQ (reference sequence). The CDR3 extends over 12 amino acids. Deletions cut 2 bases from V and 6 bases from J, with 7 bases between. The CDR3 here is CASSLSEKTQYF. The CDR3 DNA sequence: TGTGCCAGCAGCTTAAGCGAAAAGACCCAGTACTTC. Full variable domain (missing parts from reference TRBV7-9 and TRBJ2-5): DTGVSQNPRHKITKRGQNVTFRCDPISEHNRLYWYRQTLGQGPEFLTYFQNEAQLEKSRLLSDRFSAERPKGSFSTLEIQRTEQGDSAMYLCASSLSEKTQYFGPGTRLLVL.